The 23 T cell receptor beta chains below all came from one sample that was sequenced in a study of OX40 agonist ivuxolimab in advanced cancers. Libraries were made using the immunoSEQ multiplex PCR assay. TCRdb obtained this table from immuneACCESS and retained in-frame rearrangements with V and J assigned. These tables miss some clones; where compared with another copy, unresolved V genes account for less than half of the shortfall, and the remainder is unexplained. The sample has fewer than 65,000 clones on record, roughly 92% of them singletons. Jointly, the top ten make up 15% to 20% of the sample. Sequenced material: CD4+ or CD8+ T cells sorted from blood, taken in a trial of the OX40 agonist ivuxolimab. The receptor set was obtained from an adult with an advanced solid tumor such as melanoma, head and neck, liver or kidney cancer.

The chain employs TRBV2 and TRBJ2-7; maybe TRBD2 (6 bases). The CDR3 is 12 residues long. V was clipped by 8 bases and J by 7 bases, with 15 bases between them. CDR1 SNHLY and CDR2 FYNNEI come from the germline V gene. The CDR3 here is CASLGLEREQYF. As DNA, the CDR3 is TGTGCCAGCCTGGGACTGGAAAGGGAGCAGTACTTC.

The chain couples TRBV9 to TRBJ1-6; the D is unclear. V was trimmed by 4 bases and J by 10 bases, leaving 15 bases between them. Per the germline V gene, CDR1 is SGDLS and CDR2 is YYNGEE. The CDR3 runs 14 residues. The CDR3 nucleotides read TGTGCCAGCAGCACCGGAGGCCCGGGGTCACCCCTCCACTTT. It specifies CASSTGGPGSPLHF.

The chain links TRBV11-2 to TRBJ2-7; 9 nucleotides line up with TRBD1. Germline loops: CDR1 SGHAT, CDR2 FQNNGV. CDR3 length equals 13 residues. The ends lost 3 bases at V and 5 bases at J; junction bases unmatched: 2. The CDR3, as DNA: TGTGCCAGCAGCTTGGGACAGGGTGACGAGCAGTACTTC. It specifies CASSLGQGDEQYF.

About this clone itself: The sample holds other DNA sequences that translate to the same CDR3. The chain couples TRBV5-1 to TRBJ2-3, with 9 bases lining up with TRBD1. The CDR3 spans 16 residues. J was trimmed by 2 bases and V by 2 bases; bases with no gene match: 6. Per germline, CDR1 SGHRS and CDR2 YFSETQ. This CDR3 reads CASSLEDRGITDTQYF. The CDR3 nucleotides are TGCGCCAGCAGCTTAGAGGACAGGGGAATCACAGATACGCAGTATTTT.

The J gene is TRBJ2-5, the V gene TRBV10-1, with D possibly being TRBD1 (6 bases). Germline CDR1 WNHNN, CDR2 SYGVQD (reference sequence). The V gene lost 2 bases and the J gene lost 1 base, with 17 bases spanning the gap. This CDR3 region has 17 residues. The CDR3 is CASSEKGTIISQETQYF. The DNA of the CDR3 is TGCGCCAGCAGTGAGAAAGGGACAATAATAAGCCAAGAGACCCAGTACTTC.

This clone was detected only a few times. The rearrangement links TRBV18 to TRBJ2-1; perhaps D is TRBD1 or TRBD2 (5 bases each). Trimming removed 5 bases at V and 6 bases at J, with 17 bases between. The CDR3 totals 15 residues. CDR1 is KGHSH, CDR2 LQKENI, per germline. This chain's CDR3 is CASSTLGAGLNEQFF. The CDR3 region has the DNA TGTGCCAGCTCAACACTAGGGGCCGGCCTCAATGAGCAGTTCTTC. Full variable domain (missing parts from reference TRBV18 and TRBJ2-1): NAGVMQNPRHLVRRRGQEARLRCSPMKGHSHVYWYRQLPEEGLKFMVYLQKENIIDESGMPKERFSAEFPKEGPSILRIQQVVRGDSAAYFCASSTLGAGLNEQFFGPGTRLTVL.

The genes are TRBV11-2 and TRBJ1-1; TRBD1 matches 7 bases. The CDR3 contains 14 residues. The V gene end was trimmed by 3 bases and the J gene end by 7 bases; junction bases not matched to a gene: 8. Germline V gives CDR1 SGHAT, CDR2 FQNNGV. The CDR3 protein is CASSFGTGQSEAFF. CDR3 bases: TGTGCCAGCAGCTTTGGAACGGGACAGAGTGAAGCTTTCTTT.

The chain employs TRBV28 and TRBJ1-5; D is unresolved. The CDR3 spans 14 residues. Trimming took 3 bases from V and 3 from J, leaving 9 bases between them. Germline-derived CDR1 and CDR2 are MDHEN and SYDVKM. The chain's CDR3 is CASSFSLNNQPQHF. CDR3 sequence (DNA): TGTGCCAGCAGTTTTTCACTCAACAATCAGCCCCAGCATTTT. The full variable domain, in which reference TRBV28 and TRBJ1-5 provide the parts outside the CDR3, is DVKVTQSSRYLVKRTGEKVFLECVQDMDHENMFWYRQDPGLGLRLIYFSYDVKMKEKGDIPEGYSVSREKKERFSLILESASTNQTSMYLCASSFSLNNQPQHFGDGTRLSIL.

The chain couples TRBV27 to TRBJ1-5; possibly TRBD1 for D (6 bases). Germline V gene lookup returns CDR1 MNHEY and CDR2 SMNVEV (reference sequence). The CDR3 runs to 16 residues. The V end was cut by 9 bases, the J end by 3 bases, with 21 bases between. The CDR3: CASRGSRQEVNQPQHF. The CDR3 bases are TGTGCCAGTAGGGGCTCGAGACAGGAGGTCAATCAGCCCCAGCATTTT.

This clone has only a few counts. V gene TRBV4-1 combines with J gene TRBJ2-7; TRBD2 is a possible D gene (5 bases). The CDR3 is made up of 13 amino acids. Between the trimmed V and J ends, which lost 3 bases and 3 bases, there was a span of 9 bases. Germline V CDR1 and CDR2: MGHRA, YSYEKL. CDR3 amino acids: CASSQTGGYEQYF. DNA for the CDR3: TGCGCCAGCAGCCAGACCGGAGGCTACGAGCAGTACTTC.

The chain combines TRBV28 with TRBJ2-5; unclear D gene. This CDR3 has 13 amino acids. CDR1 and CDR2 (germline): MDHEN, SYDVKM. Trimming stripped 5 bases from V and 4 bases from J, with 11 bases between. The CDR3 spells CASSVAWGETQYF. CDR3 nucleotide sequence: TGTGCCAGCAGTGTAGCCTGGGGAGAGACCCAGTACTTC.

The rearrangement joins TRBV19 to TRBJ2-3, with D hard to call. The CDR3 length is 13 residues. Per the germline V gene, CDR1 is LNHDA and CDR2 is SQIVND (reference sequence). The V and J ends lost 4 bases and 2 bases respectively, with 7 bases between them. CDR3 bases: TGTGCCAGTAGTACAAGCCCCACAGATACGCAGTATTTT. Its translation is CASSTSPTDTQYF.

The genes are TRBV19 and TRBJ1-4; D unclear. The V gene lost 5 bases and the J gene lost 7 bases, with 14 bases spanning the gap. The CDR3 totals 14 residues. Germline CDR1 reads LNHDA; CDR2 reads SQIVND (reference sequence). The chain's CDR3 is CASSPRTQREKLFF. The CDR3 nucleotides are TGTGCCAGTAGTCCTCGGACCCAGCGTGAAAAACTGTTTTTT. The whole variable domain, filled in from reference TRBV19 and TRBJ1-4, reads DGGITQSPKYLFRKEGQNVTLSCEQNLNHDAMYWYRQDPGQGLRLIYYSQIVNDFQKGDIAEGYSVSREKKESFPLTVTSAQKNPTAFYLCASSPRTQREKLFFGSGTQLSVL.

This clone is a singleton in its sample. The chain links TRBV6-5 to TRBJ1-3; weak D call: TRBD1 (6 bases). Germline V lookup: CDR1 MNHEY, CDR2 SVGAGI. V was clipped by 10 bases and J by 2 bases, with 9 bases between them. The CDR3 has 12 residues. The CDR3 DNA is TGTGCCACCAGGGGCCCTGGAAACACCATATATTTT. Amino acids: CATRGPGNTIYF.

CDR3 loop: CASSIEGEATEAFF. In DNA form, the CDR3 reads TGTGCCAGTAGTATAGAGGGCGAAGCCACTGAAGCTTTCTTT. This chain links TRBV19 with TRBJ1-1; D gene ambiguous. The length of the CDR3 is 14 residues. Germline V lookup: CDR1 LNHDA, CDR2 SQIVND (reference sequence). The V end lost 0 bases, the J end lost 4 bases, and 9 bases lay between the germline ends.

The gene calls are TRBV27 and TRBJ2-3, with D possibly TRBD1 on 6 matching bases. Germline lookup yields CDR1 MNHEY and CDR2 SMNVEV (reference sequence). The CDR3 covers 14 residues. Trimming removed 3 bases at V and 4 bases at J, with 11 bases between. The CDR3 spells CASSLTGGADTQYF. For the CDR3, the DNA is TGTGCCAGCAGTTTGACAGGTGGGGCAGATACGCAGTATTTT.

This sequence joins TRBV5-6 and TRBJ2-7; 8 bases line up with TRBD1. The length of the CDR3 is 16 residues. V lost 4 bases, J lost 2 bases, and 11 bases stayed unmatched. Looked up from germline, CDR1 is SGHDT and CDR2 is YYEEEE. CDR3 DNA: TGTGCCAGCAGCGGGTGGACAGGGACGTTTACCTACGAGCAGTACTTC. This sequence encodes CASSGWTGTFTYEQYF.

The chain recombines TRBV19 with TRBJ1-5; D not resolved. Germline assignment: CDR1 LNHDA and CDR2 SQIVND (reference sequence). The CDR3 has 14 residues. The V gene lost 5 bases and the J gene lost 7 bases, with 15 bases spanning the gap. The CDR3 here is CASSPSPGGQPQHF. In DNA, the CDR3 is TGTGCCAGTAGTCCTTCTCCAGGCGGACAGCCCCAGCATTTT.

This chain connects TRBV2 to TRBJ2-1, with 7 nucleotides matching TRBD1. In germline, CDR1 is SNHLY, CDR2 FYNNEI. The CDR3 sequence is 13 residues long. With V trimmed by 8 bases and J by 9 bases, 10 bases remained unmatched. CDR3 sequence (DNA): TGTGCCAGCGAAAAGGGGGCCCTCGGTGAGCAGTTCTTC. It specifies CASEKGALGEQFF.

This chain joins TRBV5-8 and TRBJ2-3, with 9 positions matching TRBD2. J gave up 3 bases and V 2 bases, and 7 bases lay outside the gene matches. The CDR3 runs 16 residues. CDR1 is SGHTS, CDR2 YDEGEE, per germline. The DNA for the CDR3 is TGTGCCAGCAGCTTTACCCCAGCGGGGGGAACAGATACGCAGTATTTT. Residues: CASSFTPAGGTDTQYF. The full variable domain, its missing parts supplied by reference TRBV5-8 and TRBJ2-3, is EAGVTQSPTHLIKTRGQQATLRCSPISGHTSVYWYQQALGLGLQFLLWYDEGEERNRGNFPPRFSGRQFPNYSSELNVNALELEDSALYLCASSFTPAGGTDTQYFGPGTRLTVL.

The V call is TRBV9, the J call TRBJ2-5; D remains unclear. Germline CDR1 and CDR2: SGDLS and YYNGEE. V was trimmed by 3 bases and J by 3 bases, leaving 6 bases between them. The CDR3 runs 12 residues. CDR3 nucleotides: TGTGCCAGCAGCGGACTCGAAGAGACCCAGTACTTC. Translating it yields CASSGLEETQYF.

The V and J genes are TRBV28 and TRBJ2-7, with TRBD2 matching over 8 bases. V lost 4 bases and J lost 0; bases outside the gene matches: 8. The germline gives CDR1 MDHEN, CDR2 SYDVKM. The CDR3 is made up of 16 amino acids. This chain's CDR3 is CASSYLSGGASYEQYF. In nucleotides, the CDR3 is TGTGCCAGCAGTTATTTAAGCGGGGGCGCCTCCTACGAGCAGTACTTC.

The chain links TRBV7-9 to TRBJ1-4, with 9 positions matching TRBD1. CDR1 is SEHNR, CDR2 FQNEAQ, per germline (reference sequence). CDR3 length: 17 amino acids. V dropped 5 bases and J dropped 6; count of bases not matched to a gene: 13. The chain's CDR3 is CASSPPFGDREDEKLFF. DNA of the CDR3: TGTGCCAGCAGCCCCCCCTTTGGGGACAGGGAAGATGAAAAACTGTTTTTT. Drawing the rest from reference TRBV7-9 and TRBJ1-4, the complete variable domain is DTGVSQNPRHKITKRGQNVTFRCDPISEHNRLYWYRQTLGQGPEFLTYFQNEAQLEKSRLLSDRFSAERPKGSFSTLEIQRTEQGDSAMYLCASSPPFGDREDEKLFFGSGTQLSVL.